This TCR beta chain is from a study of response to subunit inactivated influenza vaccine. Study-level findings and limits: Authors suggested each seasonal influenza vaccination recruits few new T cells.

MiXCR, run by TCRdb on the RT-PCR reads, gives a single entry per CDR3 protein. In the table there are about 780,000 distinct CDR3 sequences, about 18% of which are singletons. CDR1 is SGHTA and CDR2 is FQGNSA in the germline V gene. CDR3 length: 14 amino acids. V was pared by 5 bases and J by 4 bases, with 9 bases between. This clonotype has a handful of counts. The antigen is undetermined. This sample comprised PBMCs from blood, obtained roughly 5 days after vaccination. This TCR derives from a man in his fifties who received an inactivated influenza vaccine. The V call is TRBV7-2, the J call TRBJ1-6; no reliable D call. The CDR3 here is CASSVYSYNSPLHF. CDR3 coding DNA: TGTGCCAGCAGCGTCTACAGTTATAATTCACCCCTCCACTTT.